This TCR beta chain was captured by sequencing in a study of T-cell reconstitution after alpha-beta-depleted transplantation in children. CDR1 and CDR2 from the germline V gene are DFQATT and SNEGSKA (reference sequence). Trimming stripped 0 bases from V and 0 bases from J, with 9 bases between. The CDR3 has 15 amino acids. Molecular barcoding with unique molecular identifiers was used for the TCRbeta library. TCRdb re-called the PCR reads through MiXCR, storing one row per CDR3 protein. The table shows just under 550,000 distinct CDR3 sequences, with 15% to 20% occurring only once. This specimen consisted of PBMCs from the stem cell graft donor, obtained from the stem cell graft. The sequence came from a human donor who donated a stem cell graft to a child with acute lymphoblastic leukemia. The J gene is TRBJ1-5, the V gene TRBV20-1, with D possibly being TRBD1 (5 bases). CDR3 sequence: CSAREQEISNQPQHF. The CDR3 region has the DNA TGCAGTGCTAGAGAACAGGAGATTAGCAATCAGCCCCAGCATTTT.